The source of this T cell receptor beta chain is a study of CD8 T cells in ankylosing spondylitis. Notes on the study in general: CD8+ disease-linked clones were present at relatively low frequencies in blood. Before this, some motif variants had been reported in reactive arthritis synovial fluid and blood. A motif of 7 to 9 highly homologous TCR beta variants was seen as apparently characteristic of ankylosing spondylitis blood. The study looked at matched synovial fluid samples from ankylosing spondylitis patients. Disease-linked clones were reported to be significantly enriched there.

This clonotype was recorded a few times. Its antigen is not known. The CDR3 covers 15 residues. V was pared by 8 bases and J by 4 bases, with 14 bases of the junction left unmatched. Germline values: CDR1 DFQATT, CDR2 SNEGSKA (reference sequence). Library preparation for TCR beta used quantitative 5'-RACE with molecular barcodes. TCRdb reanalysed the 5' RACE reads using MiXCR and keeps one entry per CDR3 protein. This table holds about 800,000 distinct CDR3 sequences, about 10% found once. The sequenced material came from blood, either unsorted or a sorted T cell fraction (not recorded which). The chain links TRBV20-1 to TRBJ2-3; 8 bases line up with TRBD2. This receptor was taken from a male donor with ankylosing spondylitis. In DNA, the CDR3 is TGCAGTTCCCCCCGGGACGGGGGGGTTTCAGATACGCAGTATTTT. It is translated as CSSPRDGGVSDTQYF.